Below, one TCR beta chain is given with its context. Its antigen is still unknown. This table comes from immunoSEQ multiplex PCR, and its TCRdb copy is limited to in-frame clones, with some not included. The sample has tens of thousands of clones, around 93% seen once. The entry originates in a study of OX40 agonist ivuxolimab in advanced cancers. Looking at the study overall: Treatment of patients was with ivuxolimab, an agonistic anti-OX40 (CD134) antibody. Study-wide results and limits: At 0.1 to 3.0 mg/kg, clonal expansion of CD4+ and CD8+ blood T cells had occurred by week 6.

Sequencing used CD4+ or CD8+ T cells sorted from blood, obtained in a trial of the OX40 agonist ivuxolimab. This TCR came from an adult with an advanced solid tumor such as melanoma, head and neck, liver or kidney cancer.

CDR3 nucleotide sequence: TGTGCCAGCAGCTTAATAGTCACTGGAAACACCATATATTTT. This gives the protein CASSLIVTGNTIYF. V gene TRBV7-2 combines with J gene TRBJ1-3; D uncertain. The germline V and J ends were trimmed by 2 bases and 2 bases, with 7 bases remaining between them. The germline V gene has CDR1 SGHTA and CDR2 FQGNSA. The CDR3 consists of 14 residues. Full variable domain (remainder filled in from reference TRBV7-2 and TRBJ1-3): GAGVSQSPSNKVTEKGKDVELRCDPISGHTALYWYRQSLGQGLEFLIYFQGNSAPDKSGLPSDRFSAERTGGSVSTLTIQRTQQEDSAVYLCASSLIVTGNTIYFGEGSWLTVV.